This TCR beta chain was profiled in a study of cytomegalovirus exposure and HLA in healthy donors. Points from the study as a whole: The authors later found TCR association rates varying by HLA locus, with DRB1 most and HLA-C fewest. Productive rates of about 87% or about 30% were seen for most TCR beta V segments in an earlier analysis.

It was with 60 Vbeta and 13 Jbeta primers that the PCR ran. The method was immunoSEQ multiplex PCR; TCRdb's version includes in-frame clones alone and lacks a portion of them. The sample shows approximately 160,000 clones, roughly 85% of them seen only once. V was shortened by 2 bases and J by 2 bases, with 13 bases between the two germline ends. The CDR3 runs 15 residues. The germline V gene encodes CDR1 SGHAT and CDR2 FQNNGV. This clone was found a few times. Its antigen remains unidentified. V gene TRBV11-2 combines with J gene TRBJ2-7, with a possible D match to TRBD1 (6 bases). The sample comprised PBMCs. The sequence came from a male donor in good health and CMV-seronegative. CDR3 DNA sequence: TGTGCCAGCAGCTTAAGGAGGACAGAGACCTACGAGCAGTACTTC. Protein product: CASSLRRTETYEQYF.